Below, 29 T cell receptor beta chains from the same sample are listed, as sequenced in a study of technical replicates of blood from several donors. Profiling relied on immunoSEQ multiplex PCR, and the TCRdb table lists in-frame clones only, not all of them. Seen here are 60,000 to 65,000 clones, about 86% observed once, and the top ten hold about 4.8%. The sequenced sample was PBMCs. The receptor source for this set is a human donor in good health. Some clones in this sample may be carry-over from other donors' samples.

The chain has TRBV6-5 and TRBJ2-1; D may be TRBD2 (5 bases). Germline CDR1 reads MNHEY; CDR2 reads SVGAGI. The CDR3 length is 13 residues. The V and J ends lost 5 bases and 7 bases respectively, with 12 bases between them. The CDR3 loop is CASSNLRGNEQFF. CDR3 DNA sequence: TGTGCCAGCAGTAACCTGAGAGGGAATGAGCAGTTCTTC.

The chain employs TRBV9 and TRBJ2-1, with D unclear. CDR1 and CDR2 from the germline V gene are SGDLS and YYNGEE. The V gene lost 0 bases and the J gene lost 7 bases, with 11 bases spanning the gap. CDR3 size: 14 residues. The CDR3 spells CASSVGGLRNEQFF. The CDR3 DNA is TGTGCCAGCAGCGTAGGTGGGCTTCGGAATGAGCAGTTCTTC. Filled out from reference TRBV9 and TRBJ2-1, the complete variable domain reads DSGVTQTPKHLITATGQRVTLRCSPRSGDLSVYWYQQSLDQGLQFLIQYYNGEERAKGNILERFSAQQFPDLHSELNLSSLELGDSALYFCASSVGGLRNEQFFGPGTRLTVL.

The chain combines TRBV7-3 with TRBJ2-1; 9 bases are shared with TRBD2. CDR3 length equals 15 residues. CDR1 SGHTA and CDR2 FQGTGA come from the germline V gene. V lost 5 bases to trimming and J lost 6 bases; unmatched junction nucleotides: 8. The CDR3 loop reads CASSPLAGVSNEQFF. CDR3 sequence (DNA): TGTGCCAGCAGCCCATTAGCGGGAGTAAGCAATGAGCAGTTCTTC.

V is TRBV29-1 and J is TRBJ2-5, with a tentative D call TRBD1 (5 bases). Germline CDR1 reads SQVTM; CDR2 reads ANQGSEA. CDR3 length: 14 amino acids. Trimming took off 6 bases at V and 4 bases at J, with 18 bases between the two ends. The CDR3 DNA reads as TGCAGCGTGGCAAGCTTTGTAGGGGCAGAGACCCAGTACTTC. It is translated as CSVASFVGAETQYF.

The chain uses TRBV7-2 and TRBJ1-4, with 8 bases fitting TRBD1. CDR3 length equals 19 residues. CDR1 and CDR2 from the germline V gene are SGHTA and FQGNSA. With V trimmed by 2 bases and J by 5 bases, 16 bases remained unmatched. The DNA of the CDR3 is TGTGCCAGCAGCTTAAATTCACGTCCCGGGACAGGCGGAAATGAAAAACTGTTTTTT. This gives the protein CASSLNSRPGTGGNEKLFF.

The gene calls are TRBV30 and TRBJ2-1; TRBD2 agrees at 8 bases. Germline V CDR1 and CDR2: GTSNPN, SVGIG (reference sequence). V lost 2 bases and J lost 7; bases outside the gene matches: 10. CDR3 length: 15 residues. CDR3 DNA: TGTGCCTGGAGTAAACTGGCGGGAGGTCGGAATGAGCAGTTCTTC. This codes for CAWSKLAGGRNEQFF. The full variable domain, completed using reference TRBV30 and TRBJ2-1, is SQTIHQWPATLVQPVGSPLSLECTVEGTSNPNLYWYRQAAGRGLQLLFYSVGIGQISSEVPQNLSASRPQDRQFILSSKKLLLSDSGFYLCAWSKLAGGRNEQFFGPGTRLTVL.

The chain carries TRBV19 and TRBJ1-1; maybe TRBD1 (5 bases). The CDR3 loop spans 15 amino acids. Trimming removed 1 base at V and 6 bases at J, with 15 bases between. CDR1 is LNHDA, CDR2 SQIVND, per germline (reference sequence). The CDR3 sequence: CASSIASGPGAEAFF. DNA for the CDR3: TGTGCCAGTAGTATAGCGTCAGGGCCGGGGGCTGAAGCTTTCTTT.

This rearrangement joins TRBV6-5 to TRBJ1-1; 8 nucleotides match TRBD1. The CDR3 runs 15 residues. From germline, CDR1 is MNHEY and CDR2 SVGAGI. Trimming removed 0 bases from V and 3 bases from J; junction bases left unmatched: 3. CDR3 coding DNA: TGTGCCAGCAGTTACTCCTACAGGGGGTACACTGAAGCTTTCTTT. Protein sequence: CASSYSYRGYTEAFF.

The chain carries TRBV30 and TRBJ2-5; D is undetermined. CDR3 size: 11 residues. The V end was cut by 0 bases, the J end by 5 bases, with 4 bases between. CDR1 and CDR2 from the germline V gene are GTSNPN and SVGIG (reference sequence). The CDR3 loop reads CAWSVRETQYF. The CDR3 coding sequence is TGTGCCTGGAGTGTACGGGAGACCCAGTACTTC.

V usage is TRBV6-5 and J usage is TRBJ1-5, with a weak D call TRBD1 (5 bases). The V end was cut by 4 bases, the J end by 0 bases, with 7 bases between. Looked up from germline, CDR1 is MNHEY and CDR2 is SVGAGI. The CDR3 extends over 14 amino acids. The CDR3 coding sequence is TGTGCCAGCAGTTCCAGGGATAGCAATCAGCCCCAGCATTTT. Its protein product is CASSSRDSNQPQHF.

This clone occurred once. This chain connects TRBV5-1 to TRBJ2-7; D may be TRBD1 (6 bases). CDR1 is SGHRS, CDR2 YFSETQ, per germline. The CDR3 covers 12 residues. Trimming stripped 3 bases from V and 5 bases from J, with 9 bases between. In DNA, the CDR3 is TGCGCCAGCAGCTCCCAGGGGAACGAGCAGTACTTC. Translation: CASSSQGNEQYF.

The rearrangement uses TRBV20-1 and TRBJ1-2; TRBD1 agrees at 8 bases. Germline values: CDR1 DFQATT, CDR2 SNEGSKA (reference sequence). The CDR3 covers 11 residues. J was trimmed by 14 bases and V by 5 bases; bases with no gene match: 10. CDR3 nucleotides: TGCAGTGCTGAGGCAGGGGGCAGGACGACCTTC. Translating gives CSAEAGGRTTF.

Concerning this clone: The same CDR3 also results from other DNA sequences found in this sample. V and J are TRBV19 and TRBJ1-2; the match to TRBD1 covers 9 bases. The germline V gene has CDR1 LNHDA and CDR2 SQIVND (reference sequence). Trimming removed 6 bases from V and 5 bases from J; junction bases left unmatched: 7. The CDR3 contains 14 residues. The CDR3, as DNA: TGTGCCAGTAGATCGACAGGGGGAGGTTATGGCTACACCTTC. It encodes CASRSTGGGYGYTF. The whole variable domain, remainder taken from reference TRBV19 and TRBJ1-2, is DGGITQSPKYLFRKEGQNVTLSCEQNLNHDAMYWYRQDPGQGLRLIYYSQIVNDFQKGDIAEGYSVSREKKESFPLTVTSAQKNPTAFYLCASRSTGGGYGYTFGSGTRLTVV.

V and J are TRBV7-6 and TRBJ2-7; 11 positions agree with TRBD2. Germline V CDR1 and CDR2: SGHVS, FNYEAQ. The CDR3 is 15 residues long. V dropped 3 bases and J dropped 1; count of bases not matched to a gene: 2. The DNA of the CDR3 is TGTGCCAGCAGCTTTCTAGCGGGGGGATCCTACGAGCAGTACTTC. Its translation is CASSFLAGGSYEQYF.

This clone was detected only a few times. The chain joins TRBV2 to TRBJ1-1; D ambiguous. The germline CDR1 and CDR2 sequences are SNHLY and FYNNEI. Trimming stripped 3 bases from V and 5 bases from J, with 10 bases between. The CDR3 has 13 residues. As DNA, the CDR3 is TGTGCCAGCAGTGACACCCAAGCAACTGAAGCTTTCTTT. Translating gives CASSDTQATEAFF. Supplemented by reference TRBV2 and TRBJ1-1, the full variable domain reads EPEVTQTPSHQVTQMGQEVILRCVPISNHLYFYWYRQILGQKVEFLVSFYNNEISEKSEIFDDQFSVERPDGSNFTLKIRSTKLEDSAMYFCASSDTQATEAFFGQGTRLTVV.

This sequence joins TRBV4-3 and TRBJ1-3; 9 nucleotides agree with TRBD1. Germline-derived CDR1 and CDR2 are LGHNA and YSLEER. The CDR3 is 16 residues long. Trimming took 3 bases from V and 4 from J; bases not matched to a gene: 7. The DNA for the CDR3 is TGCGCCAGCAGCCACCGAACAGGGGGCGACGGAAACACCATATATTTT. Translating it yields CASSHRTGGDGNTIYF.

This clone was observed once. This chain joins TRBV9 and TRBJ2-3; TRBD2 is a possible D gene (6 bases). CDR3 length: 14 amino acids. Between the trimmed V and J ends, which lost 6 bases and 6 bases, there was a span of 17 bases. Germline assignment: CDR1 SGDLS and CDR2 YYNGEE. CDR3 sequence: CASNERGRRDTQYF. CDR3 bases: TGTGCCAGCAATGAGCGAGGGAGGAGGGATACGCAGTATTTT.

The chain recombines TRBV7-9 with TRBJ2-2; 8 nucleotides match TRBD2. The V segment lost 2 bases and the J segment 5 bases; nucleotides outside the gene matches: 4. This CDR3 region has 15 residues. Germline assignment: CDR1 SEHNR and CDR2 FQNEAQ (reference sequence). The CDR3 protein is CASSLRRGGTGELFF. CDR3 coding DNA: TGTGCCAGCAGCTTACGGCGCGGGGGGACCGGGGAGCTGTTTTTT. Filled out from reference TRBV7-9 and TRBJ2-2, the complete variable domain reads DTGVSQNPRHKITKRGQNVTFRCDPISEHNRLYWYRQTLGQGPEFLTYFQNEAQLEKSRLLSDRFSAERPKGSFSTLEIQRTEQGDSAMYLCASSLRRGGTGELFFGEGSRLTVL.

The chain has TRBV2 and TRBJ1-1, with 8 bases aligning to TRBD1. Unmatched junction bases numbered 11, after V lost 6 bases and J lost 11 bases. The CDR3 is 13 residues long. The V gene's germline CDR1 is SNHLY and CDR2 FYNNEI. CDR3: CASRSTRGLEAFF. The DNA for the CDR3 is TGTGCCAGCAGGTCAACCAGGGGGCTCGAGGCTTTCTTT.

This rearrangement joins TRBV4-3 to TRBJ2-1; 10 bases are shared with TRBD1. Trimming at V came to 0 bases and at J to 6 bases, leaving 2 bases not matched to a gene. The CDR3 is 15 residues long. The germline CDR1 and CDR2 sequences are LGHNA and YSLEER. The CDR3 protein is CASSQDWDRGNEQFF. The CDR3 DNA sequence: TGCGCCAGCAGCCAAGATTGGGACAGGGGCAATGAGCAGTTCTTC.

The chain uses TRBV18 and TRBJ1-1, with 7 bases aligning to TRBD1. Germline V lookup: CDR1 KGHSH, CDR2 LQKENI. V gave up 4 bases and J gave up 7 bases; unmatched junction bases: 9. The CDR3 consists of 14 residues. CDR3 in DNA: TGTGCCAGCTCACTGCACCGGGACAGCAATGAAGCTTTCTTT. Amino acid sequence: CASSLHRDSNEAFF.

This clone has more than one count but fewer than ten. The chain links TRBV7-9 to TRBJ2-6; D uncertain. V was trimmed by 7 bases and J by 2 bases, leaving 6 bases between them. This CDR3 spans 13 amino acids. Germline lookup yields CDR1 SEHNR and CDR2 FQNEAQ (reference sequence). The CDR3: CASIGPGANVLTF. CDR3 DNA sequence: TGTGCCAGCATCGGTCCTGGGGCCAACGTCCTGACTTTC.

The chain employs TRBV10-3 and TRBJ2-1, with D unclear. V lost 1 base and J lost 0, with 10 bases in between. The germline V gene encodes CDR1 ENHRY and CDR2 SYGVKD. The CDR3 is 16 amino acids. The CDR3 DNA is TGTGCCATCAGTGAGTTGAGCGCAAGCTCCTACAATGAGCAGTTCTTC. It specifies CAISELSASSYNEQFF.

The rearrangement joins TRBV7-2 to TRBJ2-1; D gene unclear. V was trimmed by 4 bases and J by 9 bases, leaving 10 bases between them. Germline V lookup: CDR1 SGHTA, CDR2 FQGNSA. CDR3 size: 12 residues. CDR3 sequence: CASSSSPFEQFF. CDR3 coding DNA: TGTGCCAGCAGCTCTTCCCCCTTTGAGCAGTTCTTC. Supplemented by reference TRBV7-2 and TRBJ2-1, the full variable domain reads GAGVSQSPSNKVTEKGKDVELRCDPISGHTALYWYRQSLGQGLEFLIYFQGNSAPDKSGLPSDRFSAERTGGSVSTLTIQRTQQEDSAVYLCASSSSPFEQFFGPGTRLTVL.

The CDR3 nucleotides are TGTGCCAGCAGCCCAGGAGGGGCCGTGGGCGGGGAGCTGTTTTTT. Protein: CASSPGGAVGGELFF. This rearrangement joins TRBV7-7 to TRBJ2-2, with a weak D call TRBD2 (6 bases). CDR3 length: 15 residues. Deletions cut 5 bases from V and 7 bases from J, with 17 bases between. Germline assignment: CDR1 SSHAT and CDR2 FNYEAQ (reference sequence).

V is TRBV5-4 and J is TRBJ2-1, with TRBD2 identical over 9 bases. The CDR3 spans 16 residues. The V gene end was trimmed by 4 bases and the J gene end by 5 bases; junction bases not matched to a gene: 10. Germline-derived CDR1 and CDR2 are SGHNT and YYREEE (reference sequence). The CDR3, as DNA: TGTGCCAGCAGCCAGGGTAGCGGGGGTTTTGACAATGAGCAGTTCTTC. It yields the protein CASSQGSGGFDNEQFF.

The chain recombines TRBV5-8 with TRBJ2-3; 15 bases match TRBD2. The V and J ends lost 0 bases and 4 bases, in that order; junction bases with no gene match: 6. Germline CDR1 SGHTS, CDR2 YDEGEE. CDR3 length: 18 amino acids. This chain's CDR3 is CASSLEWTSGRASDTQYF. The CDR3 coding sequence is TGTGCCAGCAGCTTGGAATGGACTAGCGGGAGGGCCTCAGATACGCAGTATTTT.

The chain has TRBV7-2 and TRBJ2-7; TRBD2 matches 11 bases. Germline V gene lookup returns CDR1 SGHTA and CDR2 FQGNSA. CDR3 size: 15 residues. Losses at the gene ends were 3 bases for V and 4 bases for J; bases not matched to a gene: 5. In DNA, the CDR3 is TGTGCCAGCAGCTTTACTAGCGGGAGTTTTTACGAGCAGTACTTC. It specifies CASSFTSGSFYEQYF.

This clone was counted once. The chain joins TRBV21-1 to TRBJ2-4; the table's D call, TRBD2, was not checked against the DNA. TRBV21-1 corresponds to a pseudogene. This CDR3 region has 12 residues. CDR3 in DNA: TGTGCCAGCAGCTACCCCAGCGGCATTCAGTACTTC. This translates into CASSYPSGIQYF.